This passage covers 9 T cell receptor beta chains from one sample sequenced in a study of CD8+ T cells in alopecia areata. Stated treatment: oral pan-JAK inhibitor, 5-10 mg twice daily. The authors extracted RNA and reverse transcribed it into cDNA as the sequencing template. Clones were sequenced by immunoSEQ multiplex PCR, and TCRdb holds only the in-frame ones, with some missing. The sample lists about 150,000 clones, roughly 50% seen once, with around a sixth in the top ten. The material sequenced was CD8+ T cells sorted from blood, taken at week 4, from a patient treated with tofacitinib. The receptor source for this set is a human donor with alopecia areata.

Turning to this clone: At the DNA level, this CDR3 is encoded by other sequences in the same sample as well. The rearrangement uses TRBV11-2 and TRBJ1-1; perhaps TRBD1 as D (5 bases). This CDR3 has 14 amino acids. V was cut by 5 bases and J by 4 bases, with 14 bases left in between. Germline V gives CDR1 SGHAT, CDR2 FQNNGV. The CDR3 DNA follows: TGTGCCAGCAGCCCGGGACTTTTGGGCACTGAAGCTTTCTTT. Its translation: CASSPGLLGTEAFF.

The genes are TRBV2 and TRBJ1-1; 9 bases fit TRBD1. The CDR3 extends over 12 amino acids. V was pared by 6 bases and J by 11 bases, with 7 bases of the junction left unmatched. Germline values: CDR1 SNHLY, CDR2 FYNNEI. The CDR3 region is CASRGRDRAAFF. The CDR3 DNA sequence: TGTGCCAGCAGGGGCCGGGACAGGGCGGCTTTCTTT.

This sequence joins TRBV13 and TRBJ2-5, with D hard to call. This CDR3 spans 13 amino acids. Trimming left V 5 bases short and J 5 bases short, with 12 bases between. CDR1 and CDR2 from the germline V gene are PRHDT and FYEKMQ (reference sequence). The CDR3 nucleotides read TGTGCCAGCAGCCTAGAGCTGGAGGAGACCCAGTACTTC. It translates to CASSLELEETQYF.

The V and J genes are TRBV14 and TRBJ2-7; no clear D. V lost 0 bases, J lost 12 bases, and 15 bases lay in between. Germline V gene data show CDR1 as SGHDN and CDR2 as FVKESK. The CDR3 covers 13 residues. The CDR3 DNA sequence: TGTGCCAGCAGCCAAGATTGGTCCGAGAGAGTGTACTTC. It codes for CASSQDWSERVYF.

The sample holds a few counts of this clone. The gene calls are TRBV5-1 and TRBJ2-7; D is ambiguous. CDR1 and CDR2 (germline): SGHRS, YFSETQ. The CDR3 is 15 amino acids. Trimming took off 0 bases at V and 2 bases at J, with 12 bases between the two ends. The CDR3 is CASSLALGMAYEQYF. The CDR3 DNA follows: TGCGCCAGCAGCTTGGCTTTAGGGATGGCCTACGAGCAGTACTTC. The variable domain in full, with the rest retrieved from reference TRBV5-1 and TRBJ2-7, is KAGVTQTPRYLIKTRGQQVTLSCSPISGHRSVSWYQQTPGQGLQFLFEYFSETQRNKGNFPGRFSGRQFSNSRSEMNVSTLELGDSALYLCASSLALGMAYEQYFGPGTRLTVT.

The chain combines TRBV6-6 with TRBJ2-5; tentative D call: TRBD1 (5 bases). The germline V and J ends were trimmed by 7 bases and 6 bases, with 12 bases remaining between them. Germline V gene sequence: CDR1 MNHNY, CDR2 SVGAGI (reference sequence). This CDR3 is built from 12 residues. The CDR3 nucleotides read TGTGCCAGCACCAGACAGAGGAAGACCCAGTACTTC. This encodes CASTRQRKTQYF.

This clone has only one observation. V and J are TRBV5-1 and TRBJ2-2, with TRBD1 matching over 8 bases. The V gene end was trimmed by 4 bases and the J gene end by 4 bases; junction bases not matched to a gene: 6. The CDR3 extends over 15 amino acids. Germline V gene lookup returns CDR1 SGHRS and CDR2 YFSETQ. This chain's CDR3 is CASSHDRGSTGELFF. The CDR3 coding sequence is TGCGCCAGCAGCCACGACAGGGGAAGCACCGGGGAGCTGTTTTTT.

The chain is built from TRBV11-2 and TRBJ2-3, with TRBD2 identical over 10 bases. CDR1 is SGHAT, CDR2 FQNNGV, per germline. J gave up 2 bases and V 2 bases, and 4 bases lay outside the gene matches. The length of the CDR3 is 16 residues. The CDR3 loop reads CASSLSSGGITDTQYF. In nucleotides, the CDR3 is TGTGCCAGCAGCTTAAGTAGCGGGGGGATCACAGATACGCAGTATTTT.

This chain links TRBV9 with TRBJ1-1, with 12 bases identical to TRBD1. CDR3 length: 16 residues. CDR1 and CDR2 from the germline V gene are SGDLS and YYNGEE. J gave up 4 bases and V 3 bases, and 7 bases lay outside the gene matches. The CDR3 DNA reads TGTGCCAGCAGCGCGGGACAGGGGGCTCGGGGCACTGAAGCTTTCTTT. Protein: CASSAGQGARGTEAFF.